This T cell receptor (beta chain) came from a study of blood T cells in healthy people across ages. General study points: Naive CD4+ cells and diversity were both higher in long-lived donors than in aged donors.

There are 15 residues in the CDR3. Germline V gene sequence: CDR1 KGHDR, CDR2 SFDVKD. V lost 4 bases, J lost 4 bases, and 13 bases lay in between. Combining a sample-barcoded 5' primer with a J-beta primer mix, a second PCR ran for roughly 7 to 11 cycles. One entry per CDR3 protein, called by TCRdb with MiXCR from the 5' RACE reads. The table includes roughly 1,700,000 distinct CDR3 sequences, approximately 28% detected once. Ranging in age from roughly 6 to 100, the donors were healthy Caucasian individuals from Russia. This clonotype was detected many times. Its specificity is not known. This clonotype originated in a young woman in good health. V and J are TRBV24-1 and TRBJ2-1; maybe TRBD1 (7 bases). Sequenced sample: blood. This CDR3 reads CATSDAGTVYNEQFF. Written as DNA, the CDR3 is TGTGCCACCAGTGACGCGGGGACAGTTTACAATGAGCAGTTCTTC.